The 20 T cell receptor beta chains listed next were all sequenced from one sample in a study of blood T cell repertoires in COVID-19. Profiled with immunoSEQ multiplex PCR; TCRdb holds only in-frame clones, not every one. Here the sample spans 100,000 to 150,000 clones, about 79% being singletons. The specimen was peripheral blood. The receptors come from a man aged 35 to 55 with active or convalescent COVID-19.

The chain recombines TRBV6-5 with TRBJ2-7, with TRBD1 matching 9 bases. This CDR3 has 14 residues. Trimming at V came to 6 bases and at J to 5 bases, leaving 8 bases not matched to a gene. The V gene's germline CDR1 is MNHEY and CDR2 SVGAGI. The CDR3 region has the DNA TGTGCCAGCAGCCACACAGGGGGCATCAACGAGCAGTACTTC. Translation: CASSHTGGINEQYF.

CDR3 DNA sequence: TGTGCCAGCAGCTTGGGGTACACCACCGGGGAGCTGTTTTTT. Protein: CASSLGYTTGELFF. The chain is built from TRBV5-5 and TRBJ2-2; D uncertain. Trimming took off 0 bases at V and 4 bases at J, with 7 bases between the two ends. Germline V gene sequence: CDR1 SGHKS, CDR2 YYEKEE (reference sequence). The length of the CDR3 is 14 residues.

The V gene is TRBV9, the J gene TRBJ1-2; maybe TRBD1 (5 bases). CDR1 and CDR2 from the germline V gene are SGDLS and YYNGEE. Trimming took 3 bases from V and 8 from J, leaving 17 bases between them. The CDR3 extends over 14 amino acids. The CDR3 sequence is CASSELWGDRGYTF. The CDR3 DNA reads as TGTGCCAGCAGCGAGCTGTGGGGGGATAGGGGCTACACCTTC.

This chain joins TRBV19 and TRBJ1-4; the D gene is possibly TRBD1 (6 bases). V lost 0 bases, J lost 5 bases, and 13 bases lay in between. Germline V lookup: CDR1 LNHDA, CDR2 SQIVND (reference sequence). The CDR3 loop spans 16 amino acids. The CDR3 is CASSIDGQSINEKLFF. For the CDR3, the DNA is TGTGCCAGTAGTATAGATGGACAGTCAATCAATGAAAAACTGTTTTTT.

The sample holds one count of this clone. CDR3 loop: CASRGTGDVGNQPQHF. DNA of the CDR3: TGTGCCAGTAGGGGGACAGGGGACGTTGGCAATCAGCCCCAGCATTTT. The chain recombines TRBV19 with TRBJ1-5; 10 bases are shared with TRBD1. The trim removed 6 bases at V and 2 bases at J, leaving 7 bases unmatched. The CDR3 covers 16 residues. Germline V CDR1 and CDR2: LNHDA, SQIVND (reference sequence).

This clone was seen a single time. V gene TRBV7-2 combines with J gene TRBJ2-7; 7 nucleotides align to TRBD2. The CDR3 consists of 16 residues. Germline CDR1 SGHTA, CDR2 FQGNSA. Trimming cost V 1 base and J 4 bases; bases outside gene matches: 10. As DNA, the CDR3 is TGTGCCAGCAGCTTAGGGGCAGCGGGGTTTATTTACGAGCAGTACTTC. The encoded protein is CASSLGAAGFIYEQYF.

The J gene is TRBJ1-3, the V gene TRBV5-1, with 9 positions matching TRBD1. Germline trimming cut 4 bases from V and 0 bases from J; bases unmatched to any gene: 8. The CDR3 sequence is 17 residues long. Germline assignment: CDR1 SGHRS and CDR2 YFSETQ. CDR3: CASSAVTGGVSGNTIYF. The CDR3 DNA is TGCGCCAGCAGCGCAGTGACAGGGGGGGTCTCTGGAAACACCATATATTTT.

This clone appeared once. The chain recombines TRBV12-3 or TRBV12-4 with TRBJ1-3; D ambiguous. The CDR3 sequence is 12 residues long. V lost 2 bases and J 3 bases, leaving 2 bases between the germline ends. The DNA for the CDR3 is TGTGCCAGCAGTTTACTTGGAAACACCATATATTTT. Translated, it gives CASSLLGNTIYF.

The J gene is TRBJ2-2, the V gene TRBV11-2; D perhaps matches TRBD1 (6 bases). Germline V CDR1 and CDR2: SGHAT, FQNNGV. The length of the CDR3 is 16 residues. Trimming cost V 5 bases and J 0 bases, with 13 bases left between them. The CDR3 loop is CASSRKQGSNTGELFF. CDR3 coding DNA: TGTGCCAGCAGCCGAAAGCAGGGGTCGAACACCGGGGAGCTGTTTTTT.

V and J are TRBV12-3 or TRBV12-4 and TRBJ1-2; D uncertain. This CDR3 comprises 13 residues. Between the trimmed V and J ends, which lost 5 bases and 7 bases, there was a span of 14 bases. The DNA of the CDR3 is TGTGCCAGCAGTGCGGCGAGGGTCGGTGGCTACACCTTC. Encoded protein: CASSAARVGGYTF.

The chain joins TRBV5-6 to TRBJ2-7; no firm D call. The germline V gene encodes CDR1 SGHDT and CDR2 YYEEEE. The germline V and J ends were trimmed by 1 base and 0 bases, with 5 bases remaining between them. CDR3 size: 13 residues. The CDR3 spells CASSLTHSYEQYF. CDR3 DNA sequence: TGTGCCAGCAGCTTGACACACTCCTACGAGCAGTACTTC.

Details on this clone: At one of its ends the junction is not consistent with the germline gene, which may arise from a read error. The chain links TRBV11-2 to TRBJ1-5; a weak D match, TRBD1 (6 bases). The CDR3 is made up of 15 amino acids. In germline, CDR1 is SGHAT, CDR2 FQNNGV. The CDR3 DNA is TGTGCCAGCAGTTTAGCAGACAGGCCTAATCAGCCCCAGCATTTT. It encodes CASSLADRPNQPQHF.

The chain links TRBV11-3 to TRBJ2-1; 8 bases map to TRBD2. V shed 5 bases, J shed 4 bases, and the junction held 10 bases outside the gene matches. The CDR3 contains 16 residues. In germline, CDR1 is SGHNT, CDR2 YENEEA. The CDR3 loop reads CASSNSSGQFYNEQFF. The CDR3 DNA follows: TGTGCCAGCAGCAACTCTAGCGGGCAGTTTTACAATGAGCAGTTCTTC.

V gene TRBV6-5 combines with J gene TRBJ1-1; D perhaps matches TRBD1 (5 bases). The V and J ends lost 5 bases and 11 bases respectively, with 21 bases between them. Germline CDR1 is MNHEY and CDR2 is SVGAGI. CDR3 length equals 14 residues. CDR3 DNA: TGTGCCAGCAGTCCCTCTGGGGGGAGGGAGGACGCTTTCTTT. It translates to CASSPSGGREDAFF.

This sequence joins TRBV7-2 and TRBJ1-6, with D possibly being TRBD1 (6 bases). V lost 6 bases, J lost 7 bases, and 7 bases lay in between. CDR1 and CDR2 from the germline V gene are SGHTA and FQGNSA. The CDR3 spans 12 residues. The CDR3 region is CASSQGNSPLHF. CDR3 coding DNA: TGTGCCAGCAGTCAGGGGAATTCACCCCTCCACTTT.

This chain links TRBV4-3 with TRBJ1-4; no clear D. CDR1 is LGHNA and CDR2 is YSLEER in the germline V gene. CDR3 size: 15 residues. Trimming cost V 6 bases and J 0 bases, with 11 bases left between them. The CDR3 loop is CASRSGMTTNEKLFF. Written as DNA, the CDR3 is TGCGCCAGCAGGAGCGGGATGACAACTAATGAAAAACTGTTTTTT.

CDR3 sequence: CASSQGISFPYEQYF. The CDR3 region has the DNA TGCGCCAGCAGCCAAGGAATTAGCTTCCCCTACGAGCAGTACTTC. The V call is TRBV4-1, the J call TRBJ2-7; unclear D gene. Per the germline V gene, CDR1 is MGHRA and CDR2 is YSYEKL. The V end was cut by 1 base, the J end by 2 bases, with 12 bases between. This CDR3 comprises 15 residues.

This clone turned up a few times. This chain uses TRBV7-3 with TRBJ2-1; 11 nucleotides align to TRBD2. This CDR3 comprises 16 residues. Germline assignment: CDR1 SGHTA and CDR2 FQGTGA. With 5 bases clipped from V and 5 bases from J, the junction kept 8 bases outside the gene matches. The CDR3 protein is CASSQRGTSGNNEQFF. The CDR3 DNA is TGTGCCAGCAGCCAAAGGGGGACTAGCGGTAACAATGAGCAGTTCTTC.

The chain uses TRBV29-1 and TRBJ1-6; 7 positions agree with TRBD1. CDR3 length: 13 amino acids. Trimming at V came to 6 bases and at J to 7 bases, leaving 6 bases not matched to a gene. CDR1 is SQVTM, CDR2 ANQGSEA, per germline. In DNA, the CDR3 is TGCAGCGTGGGGGACAGTTTCAATTCACCCCTCCACTTT. Translating gives CSVGDSFNSPLHF.

This clone has just a few counts. The rearrangement uses TRBV27 and TRBJ2-2; 10 nucleotides align to TRBD1. CDR1 is MNHEY and CDR2 is SMNVEV in the germline V gene (reference sequence). Trimming cost V 1 base and J 5 bases; bases outside gene matches: 7. CDR3 length: 17 amino acids. In DNA, the CDR3 is TGTGCCAGCAGTTTATTAGCGGGACAGGGGAAGACCGGGGAGCTGTTTTTT. Its translation is CASSLLAGQGKTGELFF.